What follows describes a single T cell receptor beta chain. The data belong to a study of blood T cell repertoires in COVID-19. Assay used: immunoSEQ multiplex PCR; TCRdb lists only in-frame clones, some missing. The sample shows about 190,000 clones, roughly four fifths of them seen only once. The germline V gene has CDR1 WSHSY and CDR2 SAAADI. Trimming cost V 3 bases and J 1 base, with 3 bases left between them. The CDR3 spans 13 residues. The chain is built from TRBV10-2 and TRBJ2-2; the D is unclear. Material for sequencing was peripheral blood. This TCR derives from a woman aged 40-49 years with acute or convalescent COVID-19. The CDR3 bases are TGCGCCAGCAGTGACCAGAACACCGGGGAGCTGTTTTTT. It translates to CASSDQNTGELFF.